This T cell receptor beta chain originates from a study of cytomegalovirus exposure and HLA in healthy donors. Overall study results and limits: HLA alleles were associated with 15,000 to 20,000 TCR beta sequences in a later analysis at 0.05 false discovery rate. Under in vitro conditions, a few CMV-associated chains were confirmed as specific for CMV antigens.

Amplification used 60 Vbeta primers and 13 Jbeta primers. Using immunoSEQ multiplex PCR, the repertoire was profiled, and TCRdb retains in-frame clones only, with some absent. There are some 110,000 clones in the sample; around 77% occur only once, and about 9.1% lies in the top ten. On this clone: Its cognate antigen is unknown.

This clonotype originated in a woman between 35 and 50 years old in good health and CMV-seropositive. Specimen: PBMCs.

The CDR3 nucleotides are TGTGCCAGCACGGTGGAGGGAGGGTATAGCAATCAGCCCCAGCATTTT. Translating it yields CASTVEGGYSNQPQHF. The chain is built from TRBV2 and TRBJ1-5, with D hard to call. This CDR3 is built from 16 residues. The V end was cut by 7 bases, the J end by 0 bases, with 16 bases between. The V gene's germline CDR1 is SNHLY and CDR2 FYNNEI.